One and the same sample provided the 4 T cell receptor beta chains below, sequenced in a study of shared clonotypes between healthy human individuals. Assay: immunoSEQ multiplex PCR; the TCRdb copy retains only in-frame clones and omits some. This sample has about 520,000 clones, with about 96% found just once. Sequencing input: naive CD4+ T cells sorted from blood. Subset indicated: CD45RA+ positively selected. These receptors all stem from a woman younger than 45 in good health.

The chain joins TRBV15 to TRBJ1-5; D is undetermined. CDR3 length equals 16 residues. Trimming removed 1 base at V and 0 bases at J, with 10 bases between. Germline V CDR1 and CDR2: LNHNV, YYDKDF (reference sequence). For the CDR3, the DNA is TGTGCCACCAGCAGAGTTGATTCAGATAGCAATCAGCCCCAGCATTTT. The encoded protein is CATSRVDSDSNQPQHF.

The chain couples TRBV4-1 to TRBJ2-2; 8 bases map to TRBD2. The CDR3 has 15 amino acids. Trimming took 0 bases from V and 9 from J; bases not matched to a gene: 6. The germline gives CDR1 MGHRA, CDR2 YSYEKL. The DNA for the CDR3 is TGCGCCAGCAGCCAAGAACCAGCGGGAGTTAGGGAGCTGTTTTTT. Encoded protein: CASSQEPAGVRELFF.

Of note for this clone: The sample carries other DNA sequences with the same CDR3. The chain carries TRBV27 and TRBJ2-1; the match to TRBD2 covers 13 bases. V lost 6 bases, J lost 1 base, and 0 bases stayed unmatched. CDR1 is MNHEY, CDR2 SMNVEV, per germline (reference sequence). This CDR3 is built from 15 residues. The CDR3: CASRLAGGSYNEQFF. The CDR3 region has the DNA TGTGCCAGCAGACTAGCGGGAGGGTCCTACAATGAGCAGTTCTTC.

This clone was detected only once. This chain links TRBV6-1 with TRBJ2-7, with a possible D match to TRBD2 (6 bases). Trimming pared 8 bases from V and 3 bases from J, leaving 11 bases between. Germline CDR1 and CDR2: MNHNS and SASEGT. The CDR3 is 12 amino acids. This CDR3 is CASSSGFYEQYF. CDR3 sequence (DNA): TGTGCCAGCTCCAGCGGGTTCTACGAGCAGTACTTC.